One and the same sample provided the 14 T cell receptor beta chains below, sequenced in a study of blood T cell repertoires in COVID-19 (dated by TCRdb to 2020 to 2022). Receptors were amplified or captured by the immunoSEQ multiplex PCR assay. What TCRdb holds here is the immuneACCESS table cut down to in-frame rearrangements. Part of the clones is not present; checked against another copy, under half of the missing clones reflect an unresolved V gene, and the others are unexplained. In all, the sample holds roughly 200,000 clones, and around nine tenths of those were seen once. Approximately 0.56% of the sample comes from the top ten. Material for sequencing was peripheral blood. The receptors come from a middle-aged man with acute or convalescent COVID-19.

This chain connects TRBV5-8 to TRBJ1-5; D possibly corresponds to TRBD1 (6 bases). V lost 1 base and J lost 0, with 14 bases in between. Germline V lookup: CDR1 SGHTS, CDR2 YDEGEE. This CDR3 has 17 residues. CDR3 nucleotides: TGTGCCAGCAGCTTGTACCTGGGGGCAGGTAGCAATCAGCCCCAGCATTTT. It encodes CASSLYLGAGSNQPQHF.

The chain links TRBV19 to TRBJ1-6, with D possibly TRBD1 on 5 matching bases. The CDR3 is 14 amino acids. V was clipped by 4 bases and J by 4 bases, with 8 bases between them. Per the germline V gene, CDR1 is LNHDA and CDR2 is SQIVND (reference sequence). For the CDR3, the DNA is TGTGCCAGTAGTAAGACAGCGTATAATTCACCCCTCCACTTT. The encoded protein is CASSKTAYNSPLHF.

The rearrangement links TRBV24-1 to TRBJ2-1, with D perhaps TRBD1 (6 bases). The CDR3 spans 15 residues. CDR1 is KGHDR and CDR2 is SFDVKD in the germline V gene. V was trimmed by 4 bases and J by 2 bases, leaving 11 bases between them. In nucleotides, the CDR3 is TGTGCCACCAGTGAGACCGGGACAACCTACAATGAGCAGTTCTTC. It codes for CATSETGTTYNEQFF.

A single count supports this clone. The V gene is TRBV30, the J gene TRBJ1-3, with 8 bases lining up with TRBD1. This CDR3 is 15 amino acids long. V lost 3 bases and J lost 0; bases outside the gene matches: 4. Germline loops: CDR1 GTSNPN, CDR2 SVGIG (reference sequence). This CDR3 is CAWRHTGGSGNTIYF. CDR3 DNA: TGTGCCTGGAGGCACACAGGGGGCTCTGGAAACACCATATATTTT.

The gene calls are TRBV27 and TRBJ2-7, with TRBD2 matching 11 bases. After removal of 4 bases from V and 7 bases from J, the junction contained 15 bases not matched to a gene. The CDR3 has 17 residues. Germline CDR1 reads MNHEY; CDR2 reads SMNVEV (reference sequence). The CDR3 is CASSSLAGGPSALEQYF. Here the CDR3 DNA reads TGTGCCAGCAGTTCTTTAGCGGGAGGGCCGTCAGCCCTGGAGCAGTACTTC.

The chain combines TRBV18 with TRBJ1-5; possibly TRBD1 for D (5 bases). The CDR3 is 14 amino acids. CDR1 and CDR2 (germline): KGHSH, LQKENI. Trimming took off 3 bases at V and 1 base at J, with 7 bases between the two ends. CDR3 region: CASSPGGSNQPQHF. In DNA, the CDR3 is TGTGCCAGCTCACCGGGGGGGAGCAATCAGCCCCAGCATTTT.

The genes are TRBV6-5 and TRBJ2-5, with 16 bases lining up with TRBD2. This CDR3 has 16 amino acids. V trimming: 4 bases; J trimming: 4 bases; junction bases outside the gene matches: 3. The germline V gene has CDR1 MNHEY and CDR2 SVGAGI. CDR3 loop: CASSSGTSGGAETQYF. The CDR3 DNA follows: TGTGCCAGCAGTTCTGGGACTAGCGGGGGGGCAGAGACCCAGTACTTC.

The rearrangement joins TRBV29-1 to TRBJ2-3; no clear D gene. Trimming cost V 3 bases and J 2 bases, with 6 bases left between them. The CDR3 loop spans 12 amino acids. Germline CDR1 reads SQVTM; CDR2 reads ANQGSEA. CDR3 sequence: CSVDTPTDTQYF. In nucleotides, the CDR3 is TGCAGCGTTGACACACCCACAGATACGCAGTATTTT.

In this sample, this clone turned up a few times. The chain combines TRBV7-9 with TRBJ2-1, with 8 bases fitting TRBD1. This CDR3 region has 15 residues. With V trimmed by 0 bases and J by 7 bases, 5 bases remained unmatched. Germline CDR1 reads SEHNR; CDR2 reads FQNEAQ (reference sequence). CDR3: CASSLATGGYNEQFF. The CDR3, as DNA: TGTGCCAGCAGCTTAGCAACAGGGGGTTATAATGAGCAGTTCTTC.

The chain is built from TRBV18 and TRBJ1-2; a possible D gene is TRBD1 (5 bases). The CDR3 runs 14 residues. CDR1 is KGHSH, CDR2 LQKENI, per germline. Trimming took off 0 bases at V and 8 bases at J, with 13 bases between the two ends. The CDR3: CASSPPFQGGGYTF. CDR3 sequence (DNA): TGTGCCAGCTCACCACCGTTTCAGGGTGGGGGCTACACCTTC.

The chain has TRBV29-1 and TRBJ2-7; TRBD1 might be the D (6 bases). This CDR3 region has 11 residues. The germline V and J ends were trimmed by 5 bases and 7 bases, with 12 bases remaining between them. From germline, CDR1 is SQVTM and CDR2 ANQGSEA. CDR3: CSVRYQGEQYV. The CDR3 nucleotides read TGCAGCGTTAGGTATCAGGGGGAGCAGTACGTC.

This CDR3 reads CSASKASGRGYNEQFF. The DNA for the CDR3 is TGCAGTGCTAGTAAAGCTAGCGGGAGGGGTTACAATGAGCAGTTCTTC. This chain connects TRBV20-1 to TRBJ2-1; 12 positions agree with TRBD2. Germline CDR1 is DFQATT and CDR2 is SNEGSKA (reference sequence). V lost 3 bases to trimming and J lost 4 bases; unmatched junction nucleotides: 7. This CDR3 region has 16 residues.

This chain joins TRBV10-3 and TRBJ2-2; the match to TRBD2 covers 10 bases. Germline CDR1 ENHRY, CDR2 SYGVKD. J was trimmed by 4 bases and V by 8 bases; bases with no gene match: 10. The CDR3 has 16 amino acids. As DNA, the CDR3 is TGTGCCATCGGAGCTAGCGGGAGACGAGGCACCGGGGAGCTGTTTTTT. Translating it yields CAIGASGRRGTGELFF.

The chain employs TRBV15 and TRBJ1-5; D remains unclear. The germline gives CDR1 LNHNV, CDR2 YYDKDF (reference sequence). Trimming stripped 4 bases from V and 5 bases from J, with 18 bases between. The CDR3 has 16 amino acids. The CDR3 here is CATSIGSGINHQPQHF. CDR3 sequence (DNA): TGTGCCACCAGCATAGGTTCCGGGATCAACCATCAGCCCCAGCATTTT.